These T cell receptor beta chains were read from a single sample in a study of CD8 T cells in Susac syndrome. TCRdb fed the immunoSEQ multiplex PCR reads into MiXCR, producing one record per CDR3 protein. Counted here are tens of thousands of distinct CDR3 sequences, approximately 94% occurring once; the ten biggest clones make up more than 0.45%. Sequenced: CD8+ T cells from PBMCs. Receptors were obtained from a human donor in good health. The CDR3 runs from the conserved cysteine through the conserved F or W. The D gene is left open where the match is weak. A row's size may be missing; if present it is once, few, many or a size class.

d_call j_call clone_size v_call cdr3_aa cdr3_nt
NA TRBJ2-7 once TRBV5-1 CASVGEAAYEQYF TGCGCCAGCGTAGGGGAGGCCGCCTACGAGCAGTACTTC
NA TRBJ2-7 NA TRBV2 CASRRQASYEQYF TGTGCCAGCAGGAGACAGGCATCCTACGAGCAGTACTTC
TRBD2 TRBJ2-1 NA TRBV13 CASSLVEREDNEQFF TGTGCCAGCAGCTTAGTCGAGCGGGAGGACAATGAGCAGTTCTTC
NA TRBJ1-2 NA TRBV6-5 CASSLLQGDYGYTF TGTGCCAGCAGTCTACTACAGGGCGACTATGGCTACACCTTC
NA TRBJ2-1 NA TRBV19 CASSIGNEQFF TGTGCCAGTAGTATCGGCAATGAGCAGTTCTTC
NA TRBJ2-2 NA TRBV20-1 CSARDLTQDTGELFF TGCAGTGCTAGAGATTTGACCCAAGACACCGGGGAGCTGTTTTTT
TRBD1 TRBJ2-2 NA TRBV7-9 CASSPGTGAATGELFF TGTGCCAGCAGCCCTGGGACAGGGGCCGCCACCGGGGAGCTGTTTTTT
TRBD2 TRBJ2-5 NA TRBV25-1 CASSERTSGQETQYF TGTGCCAGCAGTGAACGGACTAGCGGGCAAGAGACCCAGTACTTC
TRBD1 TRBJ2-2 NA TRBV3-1 CASTSARDRQNTGELFF TGTGCCAGCACCTCAGCCCGGGACAGGCAGAACACCGGGGAGCTGTTTTTT
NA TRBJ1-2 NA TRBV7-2 CASSSGPYYGYTF TGTGCCAGCAGCTCGGGACCCTACTATGGCTACACCTTC
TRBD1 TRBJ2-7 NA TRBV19 CASSYRDRDSEQYF TGTGCCAGTAGTTACCGGGACAGGGATAGCGAGCAGTACTTC
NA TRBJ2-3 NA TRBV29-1 CSVEGRGEGTDTQYF TGCAGCGTTGAAGGGCGCGGAGAGGGGACAGATACGCAGTATTTT
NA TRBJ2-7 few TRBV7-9 CASSPGDTYEQYF TGTGCCAGCAGCCCTGGAGATACCTACGAGCAGTACTTC
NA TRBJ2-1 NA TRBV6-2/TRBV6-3 CASSHLAEPPGNEQFF TGTGCCAGCAGTCATTTAGCGGAACCCCCGGGCAATGAGCAGTTCTTC
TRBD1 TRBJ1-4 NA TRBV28 CASSPGTGLDEKLFF TGTGCCAGCAGTCCCGGGACAGGGTTAGATGAAAAACTGTTTTTT
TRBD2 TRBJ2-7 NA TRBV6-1 CASRGSSGTSAYEQYF TGTGCCAGCAGAGGTTCATCCGGGACTAGCGCCTACGAGCAGTACTTC
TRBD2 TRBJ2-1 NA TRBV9 CASSPPGSGMRGEQFF TGTGCCAGCAGCCCCCCGGGAAGCGGGATGCGGGGTGAGCAGTTCTTC
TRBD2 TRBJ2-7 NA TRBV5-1 CASSLAWRGDYEQYF TGCGCCAGCAGCTTGGCCTGGCGGGGGGACTACGAGCAGTACTTC
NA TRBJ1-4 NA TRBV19 CASSIEATAEKLFF TGTGCCAGTAGTATAGAGGCGACAGCCGAAAAACTGTTTTTT
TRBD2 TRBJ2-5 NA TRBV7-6 CASSLDYGSGNQETQYF TGTGCCAGCAGCTTAGATTATGGTAGCGGGAACCAAGAGACCCAGTACTTC
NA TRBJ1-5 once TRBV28 CASSGIDSHNQPQHF TGTGCCAGCAGTGGAATCGACAGTCACAATCAGCCCCAGCATTTT
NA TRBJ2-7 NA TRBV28 CASSFRGLEQYF TGTGCCAGCAGTTTCCGGGGACTGGAGCAGTACTTC
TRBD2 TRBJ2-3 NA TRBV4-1 CASGLAGAGTDTQYF TGCGCCAGCGGATTAGCGGGAGCTGGCACAGATACGCAGTATTTT
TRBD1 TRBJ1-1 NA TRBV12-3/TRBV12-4 CASRRQGDTEAFF TGTGCCAGCAGGCGACAGGGGGACACTGAAGCTTTCTTT
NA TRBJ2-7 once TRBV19 CASSMGLAGTYEQYF TGTGCCAGTAGTATGGGACTGGCAGGAACCTACGAGCAGTACTTC
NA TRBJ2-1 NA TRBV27 CASSLAVYNEQFF TGTGCCAGCAGTTTAGCAGTTTACAATGAGCAGTTCTTC
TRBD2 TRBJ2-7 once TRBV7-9 CASSPPVGRAREQYF TGTGCCAGCAGCCCTCCTGTCGGGAGGGCAAGGGAGCAGTACTTC
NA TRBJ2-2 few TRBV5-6 CASSLAGNTGELFF TGTGCCAGCAGCTTGGCAGGGAACACCGGGGAGCTGTTTTTT
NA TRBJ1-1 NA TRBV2 CAIPSAGLVSEAFF TGTGCCATTCCATCGGCAGGGCTGGTTTCTGAAGCTTTCTTT
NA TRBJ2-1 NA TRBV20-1 CSARGGQAGEQFF TGCAGTGCTAGAGGGGGCCAGGCCGGTGAGCAGTTCTTC
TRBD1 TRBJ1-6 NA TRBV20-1 CSVPGQNNSPLHF TGCAGTGTACCGGGACAGAATAATTCACCCCTCCACTTT
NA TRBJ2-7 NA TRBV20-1 CSAESSYEQYF TGCAGTGCCGAGAGCTCCTACGAGCAGTACTTC
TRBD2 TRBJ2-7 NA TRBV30 CACTGTSFYEQYF TGTGCCTGTACCGGGACTAGCTTCTACGAGCAGTACTTC
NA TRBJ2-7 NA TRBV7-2 CASSPLELDYEQYF TGTGCCAGCAGCCCGTTGGAACTAGACTACGAGCAGTACTTC
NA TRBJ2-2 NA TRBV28 CASSPGAVGTGELFF TGTGCCAGCAGCCCTGGGGCGGTCGGTACCGGGGAGCTGTTTTTT
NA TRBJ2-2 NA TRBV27 CASSFRVITGELFF TGTGCCAGCAGTTTTAGGGTTATCACCGGGGAGCTGTTTTTT
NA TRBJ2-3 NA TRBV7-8 CASSPIRAGTDTQYF TGTGCCAGCAGCCCCATAAGGGCGGGCACAGATACGCAGTATTTT
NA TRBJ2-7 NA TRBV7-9 CASSQPGGGEQYF TGTGCCAGCAGCCAACCTGGGGGAGGCGAGCAGTACTTC
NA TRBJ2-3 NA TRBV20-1 CSSKTGYTDTQYF TGCAGTTCCAAGACGGGGTACACAGATACGCAGTATTTT
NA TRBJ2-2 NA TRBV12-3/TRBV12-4 CASSLRGRDTGELFF TGTGCCAGCAGTTTACGGGGGCGCGACACCGGGGAGCTGTTTTTT
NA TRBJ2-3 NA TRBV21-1 CASSKGTQDSTDTQYF TGTGCCAGCAGCAAAGGAACACAGGATAGCACAGATACGCAGTATTTT
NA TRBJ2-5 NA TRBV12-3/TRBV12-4 CASSLAGFRETQYF TGTGCCAGCAGTTTAGCAGGCTTCAGGGAGACCCAGTACTTC
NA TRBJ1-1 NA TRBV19 CASSIQGQAAFF TGTGCCAGTAGTATACAGGGGCAAGCAGCTTTCTTT
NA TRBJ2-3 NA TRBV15 CATSRGNSGTDTQYF TGTGCCACCAGCAGAGGGAATAGCGGCACAGATACGCAGTATTTT
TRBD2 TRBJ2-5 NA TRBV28 CASRPGLQETQYF TGTGCCAGCAGGCCGGGACTACAAGAGACCCAGTACTTC
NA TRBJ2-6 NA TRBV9 CASSAPGFGANVLTF TGTGCCAGCAGCGCTCCGGGCTTTGGGGCCAACGTCCTGACTTTC
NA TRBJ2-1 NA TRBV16 CASSHLIGIPPNEQFF TGTGCCAGCAGCCATCTTATAGGGATACCACCCAATGAGCAGTTCTTC
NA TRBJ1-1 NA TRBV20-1 CSASNTEAFF TGCAGTGCTTCGAACACTGAAGCTTTCTTT
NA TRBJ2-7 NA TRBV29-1 CSVQVQGGEQYF TGCAGCGTCCAAGTACAGGGCGGCGAGCAGTACTTC
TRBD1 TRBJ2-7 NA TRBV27 CASRRQGGIYEQYF TGTGCCAGCAGACGACAGGGTGGGATCTACGAGCAGTACTTC
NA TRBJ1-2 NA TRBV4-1 CASSQPLPQGSDYGYTF TGCGCCAGCAGCCAGCCCTTACCGCAGGGGAGCGACTATGGCTACACCTTC
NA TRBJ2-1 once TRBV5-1 CASTHRGGYNEQFF TGCGCCAGCACTCACAGGGGGGGTTACAATGAGCAGTTCTTC
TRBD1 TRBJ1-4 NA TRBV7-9 CASSQTGDYREKLFF TGTGCCAGCAGCCAAACAGGGGATTATCGTGAAAAACTGTTTTTT
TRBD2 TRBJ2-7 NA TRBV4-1 CASSQTSGTYEQYF TGCGCCAGCAGCCAGACTAGCGGTACCTACGAGCAGTACTTC